The T cell receptor (beta chain) under discussion was sequenced for a study of CD8+ T cells in alopecia areata. Points from the study as a whole: Compared with normal scalp, lesional scalp had higher clonality and more expanded CD8+ clones. Many expanded lesional clones persisted during tofacitinib (in both scalp and blood).

Following extraction, RNA underwent reverse transcription to cDNA, which served as the sequencing template. Profiling relied on immunoSEQ multiplex PCR, and the TCRdb table lists in-frame clones only, not all of them. The sample has 180,000 or so clones; about 54% are singletons. Treatment indicated: oral pan-JAK inhibitor, 5-10 mg twice daily. This clone was seen a few times. The antigen is unknown. The TCR comes from a human donor with alopecia areata. Sequences were derived from CD4+ T cells sorted from blood, sampled at roughly week 58, from a patient treated with tofacitinib.

This chain's CDR3 is CASSYSLANYNEQFF. DNA for the CDR3: TGTGCCAGCAGTTACAGCCTAGCGAACTACAATGAGCAGTTCTTC. The J gene is TRBJ2-1, the V gene TRBV6-6, with D possibly matching TRBD2 (6 bases). CDR3 length: 15 residues. Per germline, CDR1 MNHNY and CDR2 SVGAGI (reference sequence). Trimming removed 2 bases at V and 3 bases at J, with 11 bases between.